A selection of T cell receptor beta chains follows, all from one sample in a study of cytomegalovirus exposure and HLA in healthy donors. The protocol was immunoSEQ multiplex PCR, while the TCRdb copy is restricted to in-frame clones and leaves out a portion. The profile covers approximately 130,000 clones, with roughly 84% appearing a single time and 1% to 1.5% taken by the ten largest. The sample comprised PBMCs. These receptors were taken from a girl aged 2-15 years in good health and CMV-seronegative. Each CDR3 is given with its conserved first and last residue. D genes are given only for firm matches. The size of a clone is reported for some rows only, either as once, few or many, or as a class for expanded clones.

CDR3: CASSLGLAGTDTQYF
DNA: TGTGCCAGCAGCTTAGGGCTAGCCGGTACAGATACGCAGTATTTT
V: TRBV7-3
size: .
D: .
length: 15
J: TRBJ2-3

CDR3: CASSLNVGTDTQYF
DNA: TGTGCCAGCAGCTTAAATGTCGGCACAGATACGCAGTATTTT
V: TRBV7-9
size: once
D: .
length: 14
J: TRBJ2-3

CDR3: CATSRDRARGYNSPLHF
DNA: TGTGCCACCAGCAGAGATCGAGCACGCGGTTATAATTCACCCCTCCACTTT
V: TRBV15
size: .
D: .
length: 17
J: TRBJ1-6

CDR3: CASRQGVNTGELFF
DNA: TGTGCCAGCAGGCAGGGGGTGAACACCGGGGAGCTGTTTTTT
V: TRBV27
size: .
D: TRBD1
length: 14
J: TRBJ2-2

CDR3: CASSDRGRNTEAFF
DNA: TGTGCCAGCAGCGATCGGGGTAGGAACACTGAAGCTTTCTTT
V: TRBV2
size: few
D: .
length: 14
J: TRBJ1-1

CDR3: CASSQTGGNEQFF
DNA: TGCGCCAGCAGCCAGACAGGGGGAAATGAGCAGTTCTTC
V: TRBV4-1
size: .
D: TRBD1
length: 13
J: TRBJ2-1

CDR3: CASSPHVGTSGSNEQYF
DNA: TGCGCCAGCAGCCCACATGTTGGAACTAGCGGGAGCAACGAGCAGTACTTC
V: TRBV4-1
size: .
D: TRBD2
length: 17
J: TRBJ2-7

CDR3: CAWSARTFENNEQFF
DNA: TGTGCCTGGAGTGCTCGGACTTTCGAGAACAATGAGCAGTTCTTC
V: TRBV30
size: .
D: .
length: 15
J: TRBJ2-1

CDR3: CASSEGRITEAFF
DNA: TGTGCCAGTAGTGAGGGAAGGATCACTGAAGCTTTCTTT
V: TRBV19
size: few
D: .
length: 13
J: TRBJ1-1

CDR3: CASSKPGQGFGYTF
DNA: TGTGCCAGCAGCAAACCGGGACAGGGGTTTGGCTACACCTTC
V: TRBV7-2
size: .
D: TRBD1
length: 14
J: TRBJ1-2

CDR3: CASSLGSPGTMASYEQYF
DNA: TGTGCCAGCTCACTGGGATCACCCGGGACTATGGCTTCCTACGAGCAGTACTTC
V: TRBV18
size: .
D: TRBD2
length: 18
J: TRBJ2-7

CDR3: CASSFDSKNQPQHF
DNA: TGTGCCAGCAGTTTCGACAGTAAAAATCAGCCCCAGCATTTT
V: TRBV6-5
size: once
D: .
length: 14
J: TRBJ1-5

CDR3: CSVEGAGYYGYTF
DNA: TGCAGCGTTGAGGGGGCTGGGTACTATGGCTACACCTTC
V: TRBV29-1
size: .
D: .
length: 13
J: TRBJ1-2

CDR3: CASSFDRIQYSGNTIYF
DNA: TGTGCCAGCAGCTTCGACAGGATACAATACTCTGGAAACACCATATATTTT
V: TRBV7-9
size: .
D: .
length: 17
J: TRBJ1-3

CDR3: CASSLEQGSNQPQHF
DNA: TGTGCCAGCAGCTTAGAACAGGGGAGCAATCAGCCCCAGCATTTT
V: TRBV7-8
size: .
D: TRBD1
length: 15
J: TRBJ1-5

CDR3: CASSPTSSSYNEQFF
DNA: TGTGCCAGCAGCCCAACTTCAAGCTCCTACAATGAGCAGTTCTTC
V: TRBV7-2
size: .
D: .
length: 15
J: TRBJ2-1

CDR3: CASSPPTLRPGETQYF
DNA: TGTGCCAGCTCACCACCAACGTTACGTCCGGGGGAGACCCAGTACTTC
V: TRBV18
size: .
D: .
length: 16
J: TRBJ2-5

CDR3: CASSLDVAGDTQYF
DNA: TGCGCCAGCAGCCTTGACGTGGCAGGAGATACGCAGTATTTT
V: TRBV5-1
size: .
D: .
length: 14
J: TRBJ2-3

CDR3: CASSSGGEDTGELFF
DNA: TGCGCCAGCAGCAGCGGGGGGGAGGACACCGGGGAGCTGTTTTTT
V: TRBV4-3
size: .
D: TRBD2
length: 15
J: TRBJ2-2

CDR3: CASSLLGRTEAFF
DNA: TGTGCCAGCAGCCTCCTGGGGAGGACTGAAGCTTTCTTT
V: TRBV11-1
size: once
D: .
length: 13
J: TRBJ1-1

CDR3: CASSAPGDTQYF
DNA: TGTGCCAGCAGTGCGCCAGGGGATACGCAGTATTTT
V: TRBV28
size: .
D: .
length: 12
J: TRBJ2-3

CDR3: CASRRTGKSYEQYF
DNA: TGTGCCAGCCGGAGGACAGGGAAGTCCTACGAGCAGTACTTC
V: TRBV25-1
size: .
D: TRBD1
length: 14
J: TRBJ2-7

CDR3: CSGGTGGNTEAFF
DNA: TGCAGCGGGGGGACAGGGGGCAACACTGAAGCTTTCTTT
V: TRBV29-1
size: .
D: TRBD1
length: 13
J: TRBJ1-1

CDR3: CASRVHSGVAGANVLTF
DNA: TGTGCCAGCAGGGTCCATTCCGGGGTTGCTGGGGCCAACGTCCTGACTTTC
V: TRBV28
size: .
D: .
length: 17
J: TRBJ2-6